This T cell receptor beta chain emerged from a study of cytomegalovirus exposure and HLA in healthy donors. PCR involved 60 Vbeta and 13 Jbeta primers. The method was immunoSEQ multiplex PCR; TCRdb's version includes in-frame clones alone and lacks a portion of them. The sample holds 150,000 to 200,000 clones; about 83% are singletons and the top ten take around 1.6%. CDR3 length equals 15 residues. Germline CDR1 and CDR2: SGDLS and YYNGEE. Trimming took 4 bases from V and 5 from J; bases not matched to a gene: 7. Points on this clone: Its target is not known.

All the people who gave samples were healthy bone marrow donors. Points from the study as a whole: According to the study, 180 or so TCR beta chains were cytomegalovirus-associated. Later analysis demonstrated an association between a missense DCLRE1C variant and TCR beta V- and J-gene trimming. Accurate predictions that matched the HLA-A and HLA-B alleles of most subjects were reportedly made from TCR beta sequences.

The clonotype was recovered from a middle-aged man in good health and CMV-seropositive. The sequencing sample was made of PBMCs. The chain is built from TRBV9 and TRBJ2-7; 12 bases align to TRBD1. In nucleotides, the CDR3 is TGTGCCAGCAGCTCGGGGACAGGGGGCTTCCACGAGCAGTACTTC. Its protein is CASSSGTGGFHEQYF.